The next 24 T cell receptor beta chains were all read from a single sample in a study of graft-versus-host responses after intestinal transplantation. Clones were read by immunoSEQ multiplex PCR, and TCRdb kept only the in-frame ones, dropping some. The sample holds about 23,000 clones, 85% to 95% seen once. The specimen was PBMCs, collected 39 days after intestinal transplant. The receptors come from a human patient who received an intestinal transplant, so some T cells may come from the graft donor.

The gene calls are TRBV9 and TRBJ2-1; 9 nucleotides line up with TRBD1. Germline lookup yields CDR1 SGDLS and CDR2 YYNGEE. Trimming cost V 3 bases and J 4 bases; bases outside gene matches: 14. The CDR3 runs 18 residues. The CDR3 sequence: CASSANLPSGTGYNEQFF. The CDR3 region has the DNA TGTGCCAGCAGCGCTAATCTACCCTCCGGGACAGGGTACAATGAGCAGTTCTTC.

The CDR3 DNA is TGTGCCAGCAGCCAAAAACCGGGACAGGGAATTTACGAGCAGTACTTC. Amino acids: CASSQKPGQGIYEQYF. The chain uses TRBV14 and TRBJ2-7, with 9 bases that match TRBD1. This CDR3 contains 16 residues. In germline, CDR1 is SGHDN, CDR2 FVKESK. J lost 4 bases, V lost 2 bases, and 9 bases had no gene match.

In the case of this clone: Other DNA variants within this sample encode the same CDR3. The V and J genes are TRBV27 and TRBJ2-7; tentatively, D is TRBD1 (6 bases). Trimming removed 2 bases at V and 3 bases at J, with 11 bases between. Germline CDR1 is MNHEY and CDR2 is SMNVEV (reference sequence). The CDR3 has 14 residues. The chain's CDR3 is CASSLGQGSYEQYF. The DNA for the CDR3 is TGTGCCAGCAGTTTAGGGCAGGGGAGCTACGAGCAGTACTTC.

V gene TRBV6-5 combines with J gene TRBJ1-1, with a weak D call TRBD1 (5 bases). The CDR3 extends over 13 amino acids. Germline V gene lookup returns CDR1 MNHEY and CDR2 SVGAGI. The V gene lost 4 bases and the J gene lost 2 bases, with 8 bases spanning the gap. CDR3: CASSWGLNTEAFF. CDR3 coding DNA: TGTGCCAGCAGTTGGGGACTAAACACTGAAGCTTTCTTT.

This clone was observed a single time. CDR3 sequence (DNA): TGTGCCAGCAGCTTGGTTGGGAGAGGGGACATGGAGACCCAGTACTTC. Residues: CASSLVGRGDMETQYF. The chain has TRBV5-6 and TRBJ2-5, with D perhaps matching TRBD1 (6 bases). CDR1 SGHDT and CDR2 YYEEEE come from the germline V gene. CDR3 length: 16 amino acids. V lost 0 bases and J lost 5, with 17 bases in between.

The rearrangement joins TRBV6-5 to TRBJ2-3, with D maybe TRBD2 (5 bases). The CDR3 runs 12 residues. The germline V gene encodes CDR1 MNHEY and CDR2 SVGAGI. With 7 bases removed from V and 1 base from J, the gap between germline ends came to 6 bases. The CDR3 protein is CASNGGTDTQYF. The CDR3 region has the DNA TGTGCCAGCAACGGGGGCACAGATACGCAGTATTTT.

The CDR3 sequence is CASSLLPGTYEQYF. The CDR3 DNA reads as TGCGCCAGCAGCCTCCTACCAGGGACCTACGAGCAGTACTTC. V is TRBV4-1 and J is TRBJ2-7, with D perhaps matching TRBD1 (5 bases). The CDR3 is 14 residues long. Germline V gene sequence: CDR1 MGHRA, CDR2 YSYEKL. The germline V and J ends were trimmed by 4 bases and 2 bases, with 12 bases remaining between them.

The chain employs TRBV7-6 and TRBJ1-5; a possible D gene is TRBD1 (5 bases). This CDR3 has 15 residues. V lost 5 bases to trimming and J lost 7 bases, with 18 bases between them. Germline V gives CDR1 SGHVS, CDR2 FNYEAQ. CDR3 DNA sequence: TGTGCCAGCAGCCCGACGGGGGGGGGTACCCAGCCCCAGCATTTT. Amino acid sequence: CASSPTGGGTQPQHF.

The CDR3 sequence: CASSEVARYEQYF. The CDR3 nucleotides read TGTGCCAGCAGCGAGGTGGCGCGGTACGAGCAGTACTTC. The chain carries TRBV11-2 and TRBJ2-7; D unresolved. Trimming removed 5 bases at V and 4 bases at J, with 12 bases between. The CDR3 loop spans 13 amino acids. Per the germline V gene, CDR1 is SGHAT and CDR2 is FQNNGV.

V and J are TRBV12-2 and TRBJ2-7; TRBD1 is the table's D call, not checked against the DNA. TRBV12-2 is given as a pseudogene. This CDR3 is 12 amino acids long. DNA for the CDR3: TGTGCAAGTCGCTTAGCGGAAGGGGGCCAGTACTTC. Protein product: CASRLAEGGQYF.

V and J are TRBV7-9 and TRBJ2-1; D call uncertain. Germline V gene data show CDR1 as SEHNR and CDR2 as FQNEAQ (reference sequence). V lost 5 bases and J lost 7, with 6 bases in between. The CDR3 is made up of 11 amino acids. The DNA for the CDR3 is TGTGCCAGCAGCCCCATAAATGAGCAGTTCTTC. This sequence encodes CASSPINEQFF.

The gene calls are TRBV2 and TRBJ2-3; D perhaps matches TRBD1 (6 bases). The germline V gene encodes CDR1 SNHLY and CDR2 FYNNEI. This CDR3 region has 16 residues. Trimming pared 2 bases from V and 1 base from J, leaving 13 bases between. The CDR3 region is CASSELGALRTDTQYF. CDR3 bases: TGTGCCAGCAGTGAATTGGGGGCTTTACGCACAGATACGCAGTATTTT.

The chain combines TRBV5-1 with TRBJ2-3; the D gene is possibly TRBD2 (6 bases). The CDR3 is 17 amino acids. Germline V gives CDR1 SGHRS, CDR2 YFSETQ. V gave up 1 base and J gave up 2 bases, with 17 bases separating them. CDR3 sequence: CASSLRRTNTYTDTQYF. The CDR3 nucleotides read TGCGCCAGCAGCTTGCGGCGGACTAATACGTACACAGATACGCAGTATTTT.

The V gene is TRBV6-1, the J gene TRBJ2-7; D gene ambiguous. CDR1 and CDR2 from the germline V gene are MNHNS and SASEGT. Trimming removed 6 bases from V and 1 base from J, with 7 bases in between. The CDR3 covers 12 residues. The CDR3 protein is CASRAGSYEQYF. The CDR3 region has the DNA TGTGCCAGCAGGGCAGGTTCCTACGAGCAGTACTTC.

The CDR3 DNA reads TGCGCCAGCACCCCGGGAGGGGAGTCCGGGGAGCTGTTTTTT. Its translation is CASTPGGESGELFF. This rearrangement joins TRBV5-1 to TRBJ2-2; TRBD2 matches 8 bases. Per the germline V gene, CDR1 is SGHRS and CDR2 is YFSETQ. V shed 6 bases and J 6 bases; nucleotides not matched to a gene: 7. This CDR3 region has 14 residues.

This chain uses TRBV19 with TRBJ2-7; D is ambiguous. Trimming removed 6 bases from V and 4 bases from J, with 19 bases in between. The germline gives CDR1 LNHDA, CDR2 SQIVND (reference sequence). CDR3 length: 15 amino acids. CDR3 DNA sequence: TGTGCCAGTAGGAAAGGGCCCTCGCCAACTTACGAGCAGTACTTC. Protein sequence: CASRKGPSPTYEQYF.

The J gene is TRBJ2-7, the V gene TRBV9, with D hard to call. V lost 7 bases, J lost 2 bases, and 13 bases lay in between. The CDR3 totals 13 residues. CDR1 is SGDLS, CDR2 YYNGEE, per germline. CDR3 sequence (DNA): TGTGCCAGCCTTGTAGTGGGCCCCTACGAGCAGTACTTC. This gives the protein CASLVVGPYEQYF.

V and J are TRBV4-1 and TRBJ2-7, with 10 positions matching TRBD2. V trimming: 5 bases; J trimming: 3 bases; junction bases outside the gene matches: 7. Germline V gene sequence: CDR1 MGHRA, CDR2 YSYEKL. The CDR3 has 15 amino acids. CDR3 sequence: CASSDDASGSYEQYF. The CDR3 DNA follows: TGCGCCAGCAGCGACGACGCTAGCGGGAGCTACGAGCAGTACTTC.

The V gene is TRBV5-8, the J gene TRBJ2-3; no clear D gene. The CDR3 totals 16 residues. V lost 0 bases and J lost 2, with 13 bases in between. Germline CDR1 and CDR2: SGHTS and YDEGEE. Written as DNA, the CDR3 is TGTGCCAGCAGCTTGGCCGAGGCAGCTCACACAGATACGCAGTATTTT. Translation: CASSLAEAAHTDTQYF. The full variable domain, completed using reference TRBV5-8 and TRBJ2-3, is EAGVTQSPTHLIKTRGQQATLRCSPISGHTSVYWYQQALGLGLQFLLWYDEGEERNRGNFPPRFSGRQFPNYSSELNVNALELEDSALYLCASSLAEAAHTDTQYFGPGTRLTVL.

The DNA for the CDR3 is TGTGCCAGCAGCCAAGTAGGCGCCTCCTATGGCTACACCTTC. Translated, it gives CASSQVGASYGYTF. The J gene is TRBJ1-2, the V gene TRBV14, with D unclear. CDR1 SGHDN and CDR2 FVKESK come from the germline V gene. This CDR3 has 14 amino acids. The V end was cut by 1 base, the J end by 4 bases, with 10 bases between.

The chain joins TRBV29-1 to TRBJ2-7; D perhaps matches TRBD1 (7 bases). Germline CDR1 reads SQVTM; CDR2 reads ANQGSEA. The CDR3 has 15 residues. Trimming took 0 bases from V and 1 from J, leaving 13 bases between them. In DNA form, the CDR3 reads TGCAGCGTTGAAGAGACAGGGACTCATTCCTACGAGCAGTACTTC. This sequence encodes CSVEETGTHSYEQYF.

The gene calls are TRBV18 and TRBJ2-5; no clear D. V lost 3 bases and J lost 2, with 16 bases in between. Germline CDR1 and CDR2: KGHSH and LQKENI. The CDR3 length is 16 residues. The CDR3 protein is CASSPLPGSQQETQYF. The CDR3 DNA reads TGTGCCAGCTCACCCCTGCCGGGTTCTCAACAAGAGACCCAGTACTTC.

This clone was detected a few times. This sequence joins TRBV19 and TRBJ1-6, with no clear D. This CDR3 region has 13 residues. V was shortened by 0 bases and J by 8 bases, with 5 bases between the two germline ends. The germline V gene has CDR1 LNHDA and CDR2 SQIVND (reference sequence). As DNA, the CDR3 is TGTGCCAGTAGTATAGAGGGGTATTCACCCCTCCACTTT. As protein: CASSIEGYSPLHF.

In DNA form, the CDR3 reads TGTGCCAGCAGTTACCGGGACAGGGGCCGCCATGAGCAGTTCTTC. It yields the protein CASSYRDRGRHEQFF. This chain joins TRBV6-8 and TRBJ2-1, with 10 bases fitting TRBD1. Germline V gene lookup returns CDR1 MNHGY and CDR2 SAAAGT. V was pared by 2 bases and J by 8 bases, with 6 bases of the junction left unmatched. The CDR3 runs 15 residues.